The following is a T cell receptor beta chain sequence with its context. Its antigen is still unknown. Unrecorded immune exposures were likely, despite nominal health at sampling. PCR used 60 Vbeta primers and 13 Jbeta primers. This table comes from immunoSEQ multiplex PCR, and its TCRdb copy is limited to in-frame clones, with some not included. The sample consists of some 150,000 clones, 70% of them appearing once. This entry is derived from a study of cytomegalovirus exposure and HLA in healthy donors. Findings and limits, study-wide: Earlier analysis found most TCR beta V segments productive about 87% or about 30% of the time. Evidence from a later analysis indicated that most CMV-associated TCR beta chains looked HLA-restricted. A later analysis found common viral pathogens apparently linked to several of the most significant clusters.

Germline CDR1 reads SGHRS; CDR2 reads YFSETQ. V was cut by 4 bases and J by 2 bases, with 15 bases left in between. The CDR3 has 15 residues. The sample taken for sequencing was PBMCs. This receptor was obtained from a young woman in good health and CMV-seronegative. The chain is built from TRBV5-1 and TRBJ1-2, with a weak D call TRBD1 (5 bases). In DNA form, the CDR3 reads TGCGCCAGCAGCCCTCAGGAGGGGCTGAACTATGGCTACACCTTC. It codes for CASSPQEGLNYGYTF.